The rows below give T cell receptor beta chains drawn from one sample of a study of blood T cell repertoires in COVID-19. Produced via immunoSEQ multiplex PCR; TCRdb's table is partial and in-frame only. Here the sample spans under 200,000 clones, 85% to 90% being singletons. The material sequenced was peripheral blood. The receptors come from a woman older than 75 with COVID-19, enrolled during active disease. Both conserved end residues are trimmed from each CDR3. A row's size may be missing; if present it is once, few, many or a size class.

CDR3aa	v_gene	j_gene	abundance
ASSLVAGIYNEQF	TRBV11-2	TRBJ2-1	-
AAGRTDNEQF	TRBV27	TRBJ2-1	-
ASSSVLSGANVLT	TRBV7-9	TRBJ2-6	-
ASKGTGGGNTGELF	TRBV5-4	TRBJ2-2	once
ASSLAGGISGNTIY	TRBV7-2	TRBJ1-3	-
ASSVEVAYEQY	TRBV2	TRBJ2-7	-
ASSEGERSPLH	TRBV9	TRBJ1-6	-
ASSSPTGGPQNIQY	TRBV5-1	TRBJ2-4	-
ASSPDKNTEAF	TRBV18	TRBJ1-1	-
ASSRSGTAQETQY	TRBV28	TRBJ2-5	few
ASSLGTSGGHNEQF	TRBV3-1/TRBV3-2	TRBJ2-1	-
ASRSLGGRLNYGYT	TRBV11-2	TRBJ1-2	-
ASSLGRNNYGYT	TRBV5-4	TRBJ1-2	-
ASSIPQDSLGGTIY	TRBV19	TRBJ1-3	-
ASSQTSGSFTSGELF	TRBV5-1	TRBJ2-2	-
ASTPTDNSPLH	TRBV28	TRBJ1-6	-
ASRAGQMNTEAF	TRBV28	TRBJ1-1	-
ASSESVNTEAF	TRBV6-1	TRBJ1-1	-
ASGSSGSDTGELF	TRBV5-1	TRBJ2-2	once
ASTLGGLLWEQY	TRBV6-5	TRBJ2-7	-
ATSRDQGRIYGYT	TRBV15	TRBJ1-2	-
ASSRVRNTEAF	TRBV28	TRBJ1-1	-
ASSQEGYGYT	TRBV2	TRBJ1-2	-
SAILAGGPNLQETQY	TRBV29-1	TRBJ2-5	-
SASSGADWANVLT	TRBV20-1	TRBJ2-6	-
ASSDRESLNQPQH	TRBV2	TRBJ1-5	-
ASSSPTSLTDTQY	TRBV7-9	TRBJ2-3	-
ASSVGLAGITDTQY	TRBV9	TRBJ2-3	-
ASSLAGTQETQY	TRBV5-1	TRBJ2-5	few
ASSLVPGQGSPLH	TRBV7-3	TRBJ1-6	-
ASSLDDSVSGNTIY	TRBV5-4	TRBJ1-3	-
ASSIVAGEIYEQY	TRBV19	TRBJ2-7	-
ASSPGLAGGKISNEQF	TRBV19	TRBJ2-1	-
ASSLGDRPSIQY	TRBV5-1	TRBJ2-4	-
ASSKRGLAPTDTQY	TRBV9	TRBJ2-3	-
ASSVGLAADTQY	TRBV10-2	TRBJ2-3	few
ASSRGLGSYNEQF	TRBV6-2/TRBV6-3	TRBJ2-1	-
ASSTRTGPRTEAF	TRBV19	TRBJ1-1	-
ASSLQGLSYNSPLH	TRBV3-1/TRBV3-2	TRBJ1-6	-
ASSEIVNEKLF	TRBV6-1	TRBJ1-4	-
ASSQDLFGPQH	TRBV4-2	TRBJ1-5	-
ASRLSEQY	TRBV6-5	TRBJ2-7	few
ASSYPGLNTEAF	TRBV6-2/TRBV6-3	TRBJ1-1	-
ATRDRGRQNTEAF	TRBV27	TRBJ1-1	-
ASRGTGYTEAF	TRBV12-3/TRBV12-4	TRBJ1-1	once
SAGGSGRQETQY	TRBV20-1	TRBJ2-5	once
ASSNRDTNQPQH	TRBV6-2/TRBV6-3	TRBJ1-5	-
ASSPGETNEKLF	TRBV11-1	TRBJ1-4	-
ASSHGDRLNTEAF	TRBV3-1/TRBV3-2	TRBJ1-1	-
ASSPFHREGQAF	TRBV4-2	TRBJ1-1	-
ASSGYDGSSGNTIY	TRBV5-1	TRBJ1-3	-
SVRLLSGNTIY	TRBV29-1	TRBJ1-3	-
ASSSTGGGNSPLH	TRBV5-4	TRBJ1-6	-
ASSNTGLKTEAF	TRBV5-1	TRBJ1-1	-
ASSLDPRQETQY	TRBV7-2	TRBJ2-5	-
ASSYGTEGDQPQH	TRBV5-6	TRBJ1-5	-
ASSPGTTYGYT	TRBV28	TRBJ1-2	-